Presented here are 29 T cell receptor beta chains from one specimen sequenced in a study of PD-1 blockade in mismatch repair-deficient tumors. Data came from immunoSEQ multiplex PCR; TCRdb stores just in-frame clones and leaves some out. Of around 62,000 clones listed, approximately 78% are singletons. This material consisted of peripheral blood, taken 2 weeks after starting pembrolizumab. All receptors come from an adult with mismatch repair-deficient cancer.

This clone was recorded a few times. CDR3: CSAPTETSLYF. The CDR3 region has the DNA TGCAGTGCCCCTACTGAGACTAGCCTGTACTTC. V usage is TRBV20-1 and J usage is TRBJ2-7; TRBD2 matches at 7 bases. The junction had 11 bases not matched to a gene; V was cut back by 6 bases and J by 12 bases. The length of the CDR3 is 11 residues. Germline loops: CDR1 DFQATT, CDR2 SNEGSKA (reference sequence).

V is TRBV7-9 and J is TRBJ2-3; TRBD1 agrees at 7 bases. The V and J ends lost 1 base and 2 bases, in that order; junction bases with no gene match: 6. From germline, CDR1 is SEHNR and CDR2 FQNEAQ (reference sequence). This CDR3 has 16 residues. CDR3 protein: CASSLVWDSFTDTQYF. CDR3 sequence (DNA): TGTGCCAGCAGCTTAGTTTGGGACAGTTTCACAGATACGCAGTATTTT.

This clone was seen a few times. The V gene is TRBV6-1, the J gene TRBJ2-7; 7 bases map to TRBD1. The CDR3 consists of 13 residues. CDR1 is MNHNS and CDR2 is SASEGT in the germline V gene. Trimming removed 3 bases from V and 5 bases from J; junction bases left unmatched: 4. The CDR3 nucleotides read TGTGCCAGCAGTGAGACAGGGTCGAACGAGCAGTACTTC. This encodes CASSETGSNEQYF.

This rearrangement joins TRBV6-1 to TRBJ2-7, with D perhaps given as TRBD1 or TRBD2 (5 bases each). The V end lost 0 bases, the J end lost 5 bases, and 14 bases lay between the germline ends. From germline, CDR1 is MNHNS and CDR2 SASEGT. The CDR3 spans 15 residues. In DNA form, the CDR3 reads TGTGCCAGCAGTGAAGCGAGGGCAGGGAGCAACGAGCAGTACTTC. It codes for CASSEARAGSNEQYF.

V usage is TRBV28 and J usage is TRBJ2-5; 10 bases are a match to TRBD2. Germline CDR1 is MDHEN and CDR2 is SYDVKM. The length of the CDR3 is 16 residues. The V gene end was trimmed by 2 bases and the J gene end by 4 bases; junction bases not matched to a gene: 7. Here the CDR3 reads CASSLGLAGALETQYF. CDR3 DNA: TGTGCCAGCAGTTTAGGTCTAGCGGGAGCCTTAGAGACCCAGTACTTC.

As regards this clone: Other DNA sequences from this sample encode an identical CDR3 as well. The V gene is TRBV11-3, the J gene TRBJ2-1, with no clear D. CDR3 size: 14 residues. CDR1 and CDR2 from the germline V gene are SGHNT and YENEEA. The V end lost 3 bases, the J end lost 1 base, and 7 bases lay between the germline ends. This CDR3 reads CASSFLRSYNEQFF. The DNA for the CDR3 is TGTGCCAGCAGCTTTCTAAGATCCTACAATGAGCAGTTCTTC.

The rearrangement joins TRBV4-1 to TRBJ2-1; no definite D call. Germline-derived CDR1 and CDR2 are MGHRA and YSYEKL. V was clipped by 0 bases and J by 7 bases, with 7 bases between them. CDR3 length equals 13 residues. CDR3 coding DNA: TGCGCCAGCAGCCAAGATATGTGGAATGAGCAGTTCTTC. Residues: CASSQDMWNEQFF.

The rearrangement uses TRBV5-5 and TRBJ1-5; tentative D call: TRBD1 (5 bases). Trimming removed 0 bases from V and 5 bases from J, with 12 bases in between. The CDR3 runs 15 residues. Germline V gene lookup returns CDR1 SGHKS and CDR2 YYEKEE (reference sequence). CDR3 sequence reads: CASSLEGRGDQPQHF. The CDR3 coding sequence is TGTGCCAGCAGCTTGGAAGGGAGGGGAGATCAGCCCCAGCATTTT.

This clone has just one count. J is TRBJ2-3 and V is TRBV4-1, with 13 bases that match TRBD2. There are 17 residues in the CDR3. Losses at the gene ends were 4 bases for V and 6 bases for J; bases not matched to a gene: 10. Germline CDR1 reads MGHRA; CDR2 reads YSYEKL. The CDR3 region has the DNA TGCGCCAGCAGCCGAGGGGGACTAGCGGGATCAGAGGATACGCAGTATTTT. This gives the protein CASSRGGLAGSEDTQYF.

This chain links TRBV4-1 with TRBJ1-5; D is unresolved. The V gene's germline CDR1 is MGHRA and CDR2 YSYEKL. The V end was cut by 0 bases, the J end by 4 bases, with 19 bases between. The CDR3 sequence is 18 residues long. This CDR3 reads CASSQEFPRRLLNQPQHF. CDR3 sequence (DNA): TGCGCCAGCAGCCAAGAGTTCCCGAGGAGGCTCTTGAATCAGCCCCAGCATTTT.

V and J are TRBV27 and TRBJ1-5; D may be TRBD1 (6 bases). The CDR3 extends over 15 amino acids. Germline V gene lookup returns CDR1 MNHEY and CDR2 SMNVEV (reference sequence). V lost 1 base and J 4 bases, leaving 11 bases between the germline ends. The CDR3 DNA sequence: TGTGCCAGCAGTTTATTTTCGCAGGGGAATCAGCCCCAGCATTTT. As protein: CASSLFSQGNQPQHF.

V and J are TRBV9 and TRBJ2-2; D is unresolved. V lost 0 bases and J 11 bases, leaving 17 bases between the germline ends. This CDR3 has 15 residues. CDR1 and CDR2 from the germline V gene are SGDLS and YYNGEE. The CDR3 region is CASSVESGPRGELFF. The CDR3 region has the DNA TGTGCCAGCAGCGTAGAGTCGGGCCCACGTGGAGAGCTGTTTTTT.

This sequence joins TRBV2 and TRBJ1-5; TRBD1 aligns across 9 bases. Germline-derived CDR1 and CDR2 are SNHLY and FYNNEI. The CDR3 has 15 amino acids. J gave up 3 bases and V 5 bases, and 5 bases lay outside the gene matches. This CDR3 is CASSPGQGDNQPQHF. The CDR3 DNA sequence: TGTGCCAGCAGTCCGGGACAGGGTGACAATCAGCCCCAGCATTTT.

CDR3 residues: CASNIVYMGRSRRNEQYF. DNA for the CDR3: TGCGCCAGCAACATTGTGTACATGGGAAGATCGCGTCGTAACGAGCAGTACTTC. The rearrangement uses TRBV5-1 and TRBJ2-7; D remains ambiguous. The CDR3 length is 18 residues. In germline, CDR1 is SGHRS, CDR2 YFSETQ. Trimming pared 6 bases from V and 5 bases from J, leaving 30 bases between. The entire variable domain, with the rest obtained from reference TRBV5-1 and TRBJ2-7, is as follows: KAGVTQTPRYLIKTRGQQVTLSCSPISGHRSVSWYQQTPGQGLQFLFEYFSETQRNKGNFPGRFSGRQFSNSRSEMNVSTLELGDSALYLCASNIVYMGRSRRNEQYFGPGTRLTVT.

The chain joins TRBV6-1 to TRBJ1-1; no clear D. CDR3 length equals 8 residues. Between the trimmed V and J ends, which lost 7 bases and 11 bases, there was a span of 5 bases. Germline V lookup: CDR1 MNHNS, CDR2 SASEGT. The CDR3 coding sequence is TGTGCCAGCAAAGGGGCTTTCTTT. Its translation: CASKGAFF.

The CDR3 DNA reads TGTGCCAGCAGCCCGCCGCTCCGACTAGCGGGAGGGAGAGATGAGCAGTTCTTC. This translates into CASSPPLRLAGGRDEQFF. This sequence joins TRBV7-3 and TRBJ2-1, with 14 nucleotides matching TRBD2. V gave up 5 bases and J gave up 8 bases; unmatched junction bases: 14. Germline assignment: CDR1 SGHTA and CDR2 FQGTGA. The CDR3 is made up of 18 amino acids.

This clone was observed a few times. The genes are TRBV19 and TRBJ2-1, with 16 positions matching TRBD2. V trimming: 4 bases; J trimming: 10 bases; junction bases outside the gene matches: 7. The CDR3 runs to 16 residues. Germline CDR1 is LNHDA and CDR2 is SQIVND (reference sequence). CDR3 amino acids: CASSTGLAGGPREQFF. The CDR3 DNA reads TGTGCCAGTAGTACGGGACTAGCGGGAGGGCCGAGGGAGCAGTTCTTC. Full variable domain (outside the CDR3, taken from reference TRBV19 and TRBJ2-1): DGGITQSPKYLFRKEGQNVTLSCEQNLNHDAMYWYRQDPGQGLRLIYYSQIVNDFQKGDIAEGYSVSREKKESFPLTVTSAQKNPTAFYLCASSTGLAGGPREQFFGPGTRLTVL.

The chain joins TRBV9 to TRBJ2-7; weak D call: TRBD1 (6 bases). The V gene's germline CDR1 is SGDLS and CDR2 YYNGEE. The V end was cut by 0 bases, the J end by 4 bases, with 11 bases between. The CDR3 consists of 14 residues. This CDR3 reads CASSVGGTPYEQYF. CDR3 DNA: TGTGCCAGCAGCGTAGGGGGGACACCATACGAGCAGTACTTC.

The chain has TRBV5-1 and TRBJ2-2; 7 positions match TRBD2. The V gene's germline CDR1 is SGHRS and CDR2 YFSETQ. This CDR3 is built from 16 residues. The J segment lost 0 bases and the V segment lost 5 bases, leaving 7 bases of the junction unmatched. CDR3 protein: CASRQAGSANTGELFF. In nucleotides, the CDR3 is TGCGCCAGCAGGCAAGCGGGGTCCGCGAACACCGGGGAGCTGTTTTTT.

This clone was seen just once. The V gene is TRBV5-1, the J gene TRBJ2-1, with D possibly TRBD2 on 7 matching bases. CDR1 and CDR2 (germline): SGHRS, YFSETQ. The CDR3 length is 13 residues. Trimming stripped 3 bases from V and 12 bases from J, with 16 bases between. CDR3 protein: CASSWGGGSAQFF. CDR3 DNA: TGCGCCAGCAGCTGGGGGGGCGGGTCAGCGCAGTTCTTC.

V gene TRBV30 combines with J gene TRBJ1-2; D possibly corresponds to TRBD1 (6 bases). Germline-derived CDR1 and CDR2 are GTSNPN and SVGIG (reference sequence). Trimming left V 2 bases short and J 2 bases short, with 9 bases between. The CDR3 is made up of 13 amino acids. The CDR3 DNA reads TGTGCCTGGAGTCTTCAGGGGAACTATGGCTACACCTTC. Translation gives CAWSLQGNYGYTF.

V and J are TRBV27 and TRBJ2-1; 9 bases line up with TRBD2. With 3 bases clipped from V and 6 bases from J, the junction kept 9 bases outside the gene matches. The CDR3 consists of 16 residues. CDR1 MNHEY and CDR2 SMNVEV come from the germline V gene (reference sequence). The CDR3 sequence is CASSLLAGRRGNEQFF. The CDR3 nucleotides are TGTGCCAGCAGTTTGCTAGCGGGAAGGAGGGGCAATGAGCAGTTCTTC.

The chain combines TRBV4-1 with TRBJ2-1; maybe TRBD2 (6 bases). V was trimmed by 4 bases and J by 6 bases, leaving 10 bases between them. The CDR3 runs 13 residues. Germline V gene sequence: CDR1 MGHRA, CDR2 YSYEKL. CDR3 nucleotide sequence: TGCGCCAGCAGCCTAGGACTACTCAATGAGCAGTTCTTC. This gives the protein CASSLGLLNEQFF.

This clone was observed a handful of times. The chain's CDR3 is CSVGAHYGYTF. DNA of the CDR3: TGCAGCGTAGGAGCCCACTATGGCTACACCTTC. The chain has TRBV29-1 and TRBJ1-2; no clear D. Deletions cut 6 bases from V and 3 bases from J, with 8 bases between. Germline values: CDR1 SQVTM, CDR2 ANQGSEA. The CDR3 is made up of 11 amino acids.

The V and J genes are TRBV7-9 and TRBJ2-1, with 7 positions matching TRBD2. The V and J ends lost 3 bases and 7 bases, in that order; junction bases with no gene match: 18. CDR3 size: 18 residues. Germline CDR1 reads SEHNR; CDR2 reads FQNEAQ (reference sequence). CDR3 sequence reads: CASSLGLGGSQHLNEQFF. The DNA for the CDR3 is TGTGCCAGCAGCTTGGGACTTGGCGGGAGCCAACATCTGAATGAGCAGTTCTTC.

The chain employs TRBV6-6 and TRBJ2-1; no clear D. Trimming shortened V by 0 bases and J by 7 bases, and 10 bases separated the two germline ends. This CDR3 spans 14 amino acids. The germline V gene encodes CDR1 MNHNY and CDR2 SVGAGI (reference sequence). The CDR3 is CASSYSSWANEQFF. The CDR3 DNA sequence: TGTGCCAGCAGTTACTCCTCATGGGCGAATGAGCAGTTCTTC.

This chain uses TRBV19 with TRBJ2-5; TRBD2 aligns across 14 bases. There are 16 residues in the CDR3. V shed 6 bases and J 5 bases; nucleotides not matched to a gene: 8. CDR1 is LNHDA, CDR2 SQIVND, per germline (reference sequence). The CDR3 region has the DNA TGTGCCAGTAGCCCTGGACTAGCGGGAGGAAGGGAGACCCAGTACTTC. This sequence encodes CASSPGLAGGRETQYF.

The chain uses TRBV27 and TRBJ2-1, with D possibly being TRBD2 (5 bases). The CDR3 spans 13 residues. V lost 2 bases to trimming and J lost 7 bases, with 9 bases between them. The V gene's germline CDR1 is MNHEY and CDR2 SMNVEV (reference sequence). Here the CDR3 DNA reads TGTGCCAGCAGTTTAGGAGGTCAGAATGAGCAGTTCTTC. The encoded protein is CASSLGGQNEQFF.

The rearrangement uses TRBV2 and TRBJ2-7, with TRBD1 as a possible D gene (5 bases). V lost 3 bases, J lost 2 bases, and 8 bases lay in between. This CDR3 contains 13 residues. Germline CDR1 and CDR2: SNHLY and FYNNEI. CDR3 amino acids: CASSDIGAYEQYF. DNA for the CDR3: TGTGCCAGCAGTGATATAGGGGCCTACGAGCAGTACTTC. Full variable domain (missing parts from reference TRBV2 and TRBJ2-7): EPEVTQTPSHQVTQMGQEVILRCVPISNHLYFYWYRQILGQKVEFLVSFYNNEISEKSEIFDDQFSVERPDGSNFTLKIRSTKLEDSAMYFCASSDIGAYEQYFGPGTRLTVT.